This is a list of T cell receptor beta chains from one sample in a study of cytomegalovirus exposure and HLA in healthy donors. Sequencing used immunoSEQ multiplex PCR; TCRdb keeps in-frame clones, though not all of them. Here the sample spans 150,000 to 180,000 clones, roughly 77% being singletons. What was sequenced was PBMCs. The receptors originated from a man aged 25-45 years in good health and CMV-seropositive. CDR3s include the opening cysteine and the closing phenylalanine or tryptophan. The D gene is left open where the match is weak. Rows give clone size only sometimes, using once, few, many, or a class for an expanded clone.

abundance	d_gene	v_gene	j_gene	CDR3nt	CDR3aa
-	-	TRBV2	TRBJ2-7	TGTGCCAGCAGTGAGAGGGTCATCCCTTCCTACGAGCAGTACTTC	CASSERVIPSYEQYF
-	TRBD2	TRBV4-2	TRBJ2-7	TGTGCCAGCAGCCAAGGCCATCGGGAGGGGTCCTACGAGCAGTACTTC	CASSQGHREGSYEQYF
-	TRBD1	TRBV6-1	TRBJ2-7	TGTGCCAGCAGGCAGACAGGGGTTACCTACGAGCAGTACTTC	CASRQTGVTYEQYF
few	TRBD1	TRBV5-6	TRBJ1-2	TGTGCCAGCAGCCCGGGACAGGGGAACACCTTC	CASSPGQGNTF
-	TRBD2	TRBV9	TRBJ2-3	TGTGCCAGCAGCAAACTAGCGGAACTAAGCACAGATACGCAGTATTTT	CASSKLAELSTDTQYF
once	-	TRBV18	TRBJ1-3	TGTGCCAGCTCACCAGTAAGCTCCTCTGGAAACACCATATATTTT	CASSPVSSSGNTIYF
-	-	TRBV7-3	TRBJ1-5	TGTGCCAGCAGCTTAACCAGGGATCAGCCCCAGCATTTT	CASSLTRDQPQHF
-	TRBD1	TRBV30	TRBJ1-4	TGTGCCTGGAGTGGGACAGGGGAAGAAAAACTGTTTTTT	CAWSGTGEEKLFF
once	TRBD2	TRBV4-2	TRBJ2-1	TGTGCCAGCAGCCAAGACCGGACTAGCGGTTACAATGAGCAGTTCTTC	CASSQDRTSGYNEQFF
-	TRBD1	TRBV19	TRBJ1-5	TGTGCCAGTAGATCCCCAAACCGGGGCAGGGGGCTTAGCAATCAGCCCCAGCATTTT	CASRSPNRGRGLSNQPQHF
-	TRBD2	TRBV5-1	TRBJ2-1	TGCGCCAGCAGCGTTAGCGGGGGGGAATTTTGGGAGCAGTTCTTC	CASSVSGGEFWEQFF
-	TRBD1	TRBV19	TRBJ2-7	TGTGCCAGTAGCCCCGGACAGGGCCTCTCCTACGAGCAGTACTTC	CASSPGQGLSYEQYF
few	TRBD1	TRBV29-1	TRBJ1-1	TGCAGCGCGATTACAGGGGGCGGGTTAACTGAAGCTTTCTTT	CSAITGGGLTEAFF
-	-	TRBV10-3	TRBJ2-1	TGTGCCATCAGTGAGTCCGGGGGGCAGAATAATGAGCAGTTCTTC	CAISESGGQNNEQFF
-	-	TRBV2	TRBJ2-1	TGTGCCAGCGGCGAGCGGATTTACAATGAGCAGTTCTTC	CASGERIYNEQFF
-	TRBD2	TRBV6-1	TRBJ2-7	TGTGCCAGCTTTGTGGGACTAGCGGGAGCTATCGAGCAGTACTTC	CASFVGLAGAIEQYF
-	-	TRBV28	TRBJ2-1	TGTGCCAGCAGAAGGGGGACCTACAATGAGCAGTTCTTC	CASRRGTYNEQFF
-	TRBD1	TRBV5-1	TRBJ2-7	TGCGCCAGCAGCTTCGGACAGGGTGACTCCTACGAGCAGTACTTC	CASSFGQGDSYEQYF
-	-	TRBV7-9	TRBJ2-1	TGTGCCAGCAGCTTATCCGCGGGCCTTTCCTACAATGAGCAGTTCTTC	CASSLSAGLSYNEQFF
-	TRBD1	TRBV6-6	TRBJ1-3	TGTGCCAGCAGTCCTACAGGGGCTCACTCTGGAAACACCATATATTTT	CASSPTGAHSGNTIYF
-	-	TRBV7-2	TRBJ2-3	TGTGCCAGCAGCTTAGCGTCGAGGGGCACAGATACGCAGTATTTT	CASSLASRGTDTQYF
-	TRBD1	TRBV7-9	TRBJ2-2	TGTGCCAGCAGCCGAACAGCCGGGACAGGCAACACCGGGGAGCTGTTTTTT	CASSRTAGTGNTGELFF
-	-	TRBV18	TRBJ1-6	TGTGCCAGCTCACCCGGGACTCAAAGGAATTCACCCCTCCACTTT	CASSPGTQRNSPLHF
-	-	TRBV30	TRBJ1-1	TGTGCCTGGAACGTGCCGGGGGACGGGAACACTGAAGCTTTCTTT	CAWNVPGDGNTEAFF
-	TRBD2	TRBV5-8	TRBJ2-1	TGTGCCAGCAGCTTGGGGCTAGCGGGAGGGAGTGAGCAGTTCTTC	CASSLGLAGGSEQFF